The 32 T cell receptor beta chains presented below share a single source sample, sequenced in a study of OX40 agonist ivuxolimab in advanced cancers. TCRdb's table, derived via immunoSEQ multiplex PCR, lists solely in-frame clones and lacks some. The data show roughly 67,000 clones, about 88% seen once. The starting material was CD4+ or CD8+ T cells sorted from blood, obtained in a trial of the OX40 agonist ivuxolimab. The receptors stem from an adult with an advanced solid tumor such as melanoma, head and neck, liver or kidney cancer.

The V and J genes are TRBV4-1 and TRBJ2-7; the D gene is possibly TRBD1 (6 bases). The CDR3 contains 16 residues. CDR1 and CDR2 from the germline V gene are MGHRA and YSYEKL. V lost 2 bases and J lost 0, with 14 bases in between. The CDR3 sequence: CASSQIDRTDSYEQYF. In DNA form, the CDR3 reads TGCGCCAGCAGCCAAATTGACAGGACAGACTCCTACGAGCAGTACTTC.

The chain carries TRBV6-5 and TRBJ1-2, with D perhaps TRBD1 (6 bases). Trimming removed 7 bases from V and 2 bases from J, with 11 bases in between. CDR3 size: 13 residues. From germline, CDR1 is MNHEY and CDR2 SVGAGI. The DNA of the CDR3 is TGTGCCAGCAAACAGGGTGCAAACTATGGCTACACCTTC. Translation: CASKQGANYGYTF.

The rearrangement links TRBV27 to TRBJ1-2; 7 bases match TRBD1. With V trimmed by 3 bases and J by 8 bases, 6 bases remained unmatched. The CDR3 has 13 amino acids. CDR1 and CDR2 from the germline V gene are MNHEY and SMNVEV (reference sequence). DNA of the CDR3: TGTGCCAGCAGTTTTGGCAGGGGGTTGGGCTACACCTTC. Protein sequence: CASSFGRGLGYTF.

This rearrangement joins TRBV7-9 to TRBJ1-1; no clear D. Germline CDR1 and CDR2: SEHNR and FQNEAQ (reference sequence). The CDR3 covers 14 residues. The germline V and J ends were trimmed by 3 bases and 1 base, with 9 bases remaining between them. CDR3 bases: TGTGCCAGCAGCTTTTTAGTCTCGAACACTGAAGCTTTCTTT. Translating gives CASSFLVSNTEAFF.

The V call is TRBV27, the J call TRBJ1-1, with a possible D match to TRBD1 (6 bases). The CDR3 runs to 14 residues. Germline V lookup: CDR1 MNHEY, CDR2 SMNVEV (reference sequence). Trimming shortened V by 2 bases and J by 1 base, and 8 bases separated the two germline ends. This CDR3 reads CASSLLDRNTEAFF. In nucleotides, the CDR3 is TGTGCCAGCAGTTTACTGGACAGGAACACTGAAGCTTTCTTT.

The chain uses TRBV6-1 and TRBJ1-5; 9 nucleotides line up with TRBD1. There are 15 residues in the CDR3. Trimming took 1 base from V and 7 from J; bases not matched to a gene: 5. Looked up from germline, CDR1 is MNHNS and CDR2 is SASEGT. The CDR3 loop reads CASSEGGTGGQPQHF. The CDR3 DNA reads TGTGCCAGCAGTGAAGGGGGCACAGGGGGCCAGCCCCAGCATTTT.

The chain recombines TRBV11-3 with TRBJ1-2, with D possibly TRBD1 on 6 matching bases. Germline-derived CDR1 and CDR2 are SGHNT and YENEEA. Trimming stripped 5 bases from V and 2 bases from J, with 15 bases between. This CDR3 contains 15 residues. The CDR3 here is CASSPSGQPNYGYTF. The CDR3 DNA sequence: TGTGCCAGCAGCCCGTCCGGACAGCCAAACTATGGCTACACCTTC.

The chain recombines TRBV11-2 with TRBJ2-7, with a tentative D call TRBD1 (5 bases). V lost 8 bases to trimming and J lost 0 bases, with 11 bases between them. The germline V gene encodes CDR1 SGHAT and CDR2 FQNNGV. This CDR3 comprises 13 residues. CDR3 bases: TGTGCCAGCGGAAACAGGCTCTCCTACGAGCAGTACTTC. Residues: CASGNRLSYEQYF. Variable domain in full (rest from reference TRBV11-2 and TRBJ2-7): EAGVAQSPRYKIIEKRQSVAFWCNPISGHATLYWYQQILGQGPKLLIQFQNNGVVDDSQLPKDRFSAERLKGVDSTLKIQPAKLEDSAVYLCASGNRLSYEQYFGPGTRLTVT.

The chain is built from TRBV5-1 and TRBJ1-1; D is unclear. The CDR3 extends over 12 amino acids. The germline gives CDR1 SGHRS, CDR2 YFSETQ. Trimming removed 0 bases at V and 8 bases at J, with 8 bases between. As DNA, the CDR3 is TGCGCCAGCAGCTTGGGGGTGTCAGAAGCTTTCTTT. Its translation: CASSLGVSEAFF.

CDR3 amino acids: CASSLYFGGTSGKNEQFF. The CDR3 nucleotides are TGTGCCAGCAGCTTGTACTTTGGCGGGACTAGCGGGAAGAATGAGCAGTTCTTC. V and J are TRBV5-6 and TRBJ2-1; 13 nucleotides agree with TRBD2. Per the germline V gene, CDR1 is SGHDT and CDR2 is YYEEEE. V trimming: 1 base; J trimming: 7 bases; junction bases outside the gene matches: 11. The CDR3 is 18 residues long.

This CDR3 is CASSGANYGYTF. In DNA, the CDR3 is TGTGCCAGCAGTGGGGCTAACTATGGCTACACCTTC. The V call is TRBV28, the J call TRBJ1-2; unclear D gene. The CDR3 spans 12 residues. Trimming took 5 bases from V and 0 from J, leaving 4 bases between them. The germline V gene encodes CDR1 MDHEN and CDR2 SYDVKM.

V is TRBV5-1 and J is TRBJ2-1, with a possible D match to TRBD2 (5 bases). CDR3 length: 14 amino acids. Germline CDR1 is SGHRS and CDR2 is YFSETQ. V was shortened by 6 bases and J by 5 bases, with 15 bases between the two germline ends. CDR3 coding DNA: TGCGCCAGCAAGTCGACGGGGATGCACAATGAGCAGTTCTTC. Translating gives CASKSTGMHNEQFF. The entire variable domain, with the rest obtained from reference TRBV5-1 and TRBJ2-1, is as follows: KAGVTQTPRYLIKTRGQQVTLSCSPISGHRSVSWYQQTPGQGLQFLFEYFSETQRNKGNFPGRFSGRQFSNSRSEMNVSTLELGDSALYLCASKSTGMHNEQFFGPGTRLTVL.

This clone was counted between two and nine times. The rearrangement joins TRBV11-2 to TRBJ2-1; TRBD2 matches at 8 bases. V trimming: 6 bases; J trimming: 7 bases; junction bases outside the gene matches: 17. The germline gives CDR1 SGHAT, CDR2 FQNNGV. The CDR3 is 17 amino acids. The CDR3 DNA reads TGTGCCAGCAGTCTCCTTCGTGGGGGGACTAGTAGGAATGAGCAGTTCTTC. This encodes CASSLLRGGTSRNEQFF.

This chain connects TRBV6-1 to TRBJ2-7; 8 bases match TRBD2. The CDR3 consists of 14 residues. After removal of 9 bases from V and 2 bases from J, the junction contained 9 bases not matched to a gene. Germline V CDR1 and CDR2: MNHNS, SASEGT. The CDR3 region is CASRRGESTYEQYF. The CDR3 bases are TGTGCCAGTCGGCGGGGGGAATCGACCTACGAGCAGTACTTC.

As DNA, the CDR3 is TGTGCCATCAGTTCAGACAGGGTGGAGCTGTTTTTT. It codes for CAISSDRVELFF. The rearrangement joins TRBV10-3 to TRBJ2-2, with TRBD1 identical over 7 bases. Germline lookup yields CDR1 ENHRY and CDR2 SYGVKD. V was pared by 5 bases and J by 10 bases, with 4 bases of the junction left unmatched. This CDR3 region has 12 residues.

The CDR3, as DNA: TGTGCCAGCAGTGACACGACTAGCGTGAGTCCCCAGTACTTC. This translates into CASSDTTSVSPQYF. The genes are TRBV2 and TRBJ2-5, with 8 bases fitting TRBD2. The CDR3 is 14 amino acids. CDR1 and CDR2 (germline): SNHLY, FYNNEI. J lost 9 bases, V lost 3 bases, and 9 bases had no gene match.

The chain has TRBV7-2 and TRBJ1-1; the match to TRBD1 covers 7 bases. This CDR3 spans 13 amino acids. After removal of 5 bases from V and 5 bases from J, the junction contained 5 bases not matched to a gene. Germline values: CDR1 SGHTA, CDR2 FQGNSA. CDR3 amino acids: CASSLGGRTEAFF. As DNA, the CDR3 is TGTGCCAGCAGCCTAGGGGGCAGGACTGAAGCTTTCTTT.

This chain uses TRBV2 with TRBJ2-1; TRBD2 aligns across 10 bases. The trim removed 4 bases at V and 9 bases at J, leaving 6 bases unmatched. Germline CDR1 and CDR2: SNHLY and FYNNEI. The CDR3 has 14 amino acids. CDR3 nucleotides: TGTGCCAGCAGTGGGGCTCTAGCGGGAGTTGAGCAGTTCTTC. It yields the protein CASSGALAGVEQFF.

This chain links TRBV4-3 with TRBJ1-2; 9 nucleotides align to TRBD1. This CDR3 comprises 18 residues. J gave up 4 bases and V 1 base, and 13 bases lay outside the gene matches. Germline loops: CDR1 LGHNA, CDR2 YSLEER. DNA of the CDR3: TGCGCCAGCAGCCAAGCAAGGACAGGGGTTGTAACGGGCTATGGCTACACCTTC. This encodes CASSQARTGVVTGYGYTF.

The chain combines TRBV2 with TRBJ1-5; D is perhaps TRBD1 (6 bases). The CDR3 runs to 14 residues. Trimming stripped 6 bases from V and 1 base from J, with 10 bases between. Looked up from germline, CDR1 is SNHLY and CDR2 is FYNNEI. CDR3 sequence reads: CASRRGASNQPQHF. CDR3 in DNA: TGTGCCAGCAGAAGGGGGGCGAGCAATCAGCCCCAGCATTTT.

The rearrangement uses TRBV6-5 and TRBJ2-1; D may be TRBD1 (6 bases). Trimming stripped 2 bases from V and 6 bases from J, with 14 bases between. This CDR3 comprises 15 residues. Germline V gene data show CDR1 as MNHEY and CDR2 as SVGAGI. In nucleotides, the CDR3 is TGTGCCAGCAGTTACGGGGGCGTTGTAAGCAATGAGCAGTTCTTC. This encodes CASSYGGVVSNEQFF.

V usage is TRBV6-1 and J usage is TRBJ1-5; D is ambiguous. V was cut by 1 base and J by 3 bases, with 10 bases left in between. The CDR3 covers 15 residues. Germline V gene sequence: CDR1 MNHNS, CDR2 SASEGT. The DNA of the CDR3 is TGTGCCAGCAGTGAAGTTAGTGCCTTCAATCAGCCCCAGCATTTT. It specifies CASSEVSAFNQPQHF.

V gene TRBV4-2 combines with J gene TRBJ2-7; 11 nucleotides agree with TRBD2. J was trimmed by 5 bases and V by 2 bases; bases with no gene match: 8. The germline gives CDR1 LGHNA, CDR2 YNFKEQ. This CDR3 comprises 16 residues. CDR3 sequence: CASSQPTSGRPNEQYF. Written as DNA, the CDR3 is TGTGCCAGCAGCCAACCAACTAGCGGGAGACCCAACGAGCAGTACTTC.

The gene calls are TRBV7-9 and TRBJ1-2; 8 bases agree with TRBD1. Germline trimming cut 5 bases from V and 8 bases from J; bases unmatched to any gene: 13. CDR1 SEHNR and CDR2 FQNEAQ come from the germline V gene (reference sequence). This CDR3 spans 15 amino acids. Here the CDR3 DNA reads TGTGCCAGCAGCCCCCAGCAACTGACAGGGGTCGGCTACACCTTC. Amino acid sequence: CASSPQQLTGVGYTF. The variable domain in full, with the rest retrieved from reference TRBV7-9 and TRBJ1-2, is DTGVSQNPRHKITKRGQNVTFRCDPISEHNRLYWYRQTLGQGPEFLTYFQNEAQLEKSRLLSDRFSAERPKGSFSTLEIQRTEQGDSAMYLCASSPQQLTGVGYTFGSGTRLTVV.

The chain joins TRBV27 to TRBJ2-1; 7 bases fit TRBD1. V was pared by 5 bases and J by 5 bases, with 6 bases of the junction left unmatched. The CDR3 runs to 14 residues. Germline V gene data show CDR1 as MNHEY and CDR2 as SMNVEV (reference sequence). This CDR3 is CASSRQGVNNEQFF. CDR3 coding DNA: TGTGCCAGCAGTCGACAGGGTGTTAACAATGAGCAGTTCTTC.

The genes are TRBV28 and TRBJ1-1; tentatively, D is TRBD1 (6 bases). The CDR3 covers 13 residues. Germline loops: CDR1 MDHEN, CDR2 SYDVKM. The ends were cut back, 7 bases at V and 2 bases at J, with 11 bases in the middle. DNA for the CDR3: TGTGCCAGCAAACAGGACAGAAACACTGAAGCTTTCTTT. It is translated as CASKQDRNTEAFF.

This clone was seen a single time. The chain combines TRBV7-6 with TRBJ2-2; 13 bases fit TRBD2. Germline V lookup: CDR1 SGHVS, CDR2 FNYEAQ. Trimming took 6 bases from V and 5 from J; bases not matched to a gene: 9. CDR3 length: 17 residues. This CDR3 reads CASSAGLAGEYTGELFF. In DNA, the CDR3 is TGTGCCAGCAGTGCCGGACTAGCGGGAGAATATACCGGGGAGCTGTTTTTT.

This chain uses TRBV6-1 with TRBJ2-5, with 8 positions matching TRBD1. Germline lookup yields CDR1 MNHNS and CDR2 SASEGT. The V and J ends lost 1 base and 2 bases, in that order; junction bases with no gene match: 3. This CDR3 region has 15 residues. CDR3 DNA sequence: TGTGCCAGCAGTGAAGGCAGGGGGCCTCAAGAGACCCAGTACTTC. It yields the protein CASSEGRGPQETQYF.

V usage is TRBV5-6 and J usage is TRBJ1-2; no firm D call. This CDR3 region has 14 residues. CDR1 is SGHDT, CDR2 YYEEEE, per germline. The V gene lost 4 bases and the J gene lost 8 bases, with 18 bases spanning the gap. DNA of the CDR3: TGTGCCAGCAGCCCGGCCGGTGGAGTGCAAGGCTACACCTTC. Translated, it gives CASSPAGGVQGYTF.

The chain combines TRBV7-6 with TRBJ2-5; 16 nucleotides align to TRBD2. CDR3 size: 16 residues. CDR1 is SGHVS and CDR2 is FNYEAQ in the germline V gene. Trimming took 5 bases from V and 6 from J; bases not matched to a gene: 6. The CDR3 loop reads CASSPGLAGGPKTQYF. As DNA, the CDR3 is TGTGCCAGCAGCCCGGGACTAGCGGGAGGGCCGAAGACCCAGTACTTC.

V usage is TRBV5-4 and J usage is TRBJ2-5; 9 bases are shared with TRBD1. Trimming took 5 bases from V and 5 from J; bases not matched to a gene: 10. CDR1 and CDR2 (germline): SGHNT, YYREEE (reference sequence). The CDR3 is 15 amino acids. CDR3 sequence (DNA): TGTGCCAGCAGACCCGGGACAGGGAGGAGGGAGACCCAGTACTTC. Protein sequence: CASRPGTGRRETQYF.

The chain has TRBV7-2 and TRBJ1-2; tentative D call: TRBD1 (5 bases). CDR3 length: 17 amino acids. Germline CDR1 is SGHTA and CDR2 is FQGNSA. V was clipped by 5 bases and J by 8 bases, with 27 bases between them. DNA for the CDR3: TGTGCCAGCAGCACATCCCTTCAGGGATCCCTCCTTAGGGGCTACACCTTC. It yields the protein CASSTSLQGSLLRGYTF.